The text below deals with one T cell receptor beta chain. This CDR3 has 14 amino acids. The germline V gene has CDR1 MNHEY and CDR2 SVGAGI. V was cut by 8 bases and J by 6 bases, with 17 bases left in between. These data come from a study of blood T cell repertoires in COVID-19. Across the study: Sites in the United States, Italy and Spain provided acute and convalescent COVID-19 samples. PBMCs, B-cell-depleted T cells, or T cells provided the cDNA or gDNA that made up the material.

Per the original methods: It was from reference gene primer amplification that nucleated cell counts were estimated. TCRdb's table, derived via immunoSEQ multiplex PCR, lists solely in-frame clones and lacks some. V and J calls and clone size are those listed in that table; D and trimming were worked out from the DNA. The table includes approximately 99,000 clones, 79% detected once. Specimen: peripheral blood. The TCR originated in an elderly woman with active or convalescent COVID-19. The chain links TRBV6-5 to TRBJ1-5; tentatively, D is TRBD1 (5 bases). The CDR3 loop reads CASSAGAGGQPQHF. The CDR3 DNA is TGTGCCAGCTCTGCTGGAGCCGGGGGTCAGCCCCAGCATTTT.